The 12 T cell receptor beta chains in this list originate from one sample, sequenced in a study of OX40 agonist ivuxolimab in advanced cancers. Sequencing used immunoSEQ multiplex PCR; TCRdb keeps in-frame clones, though not all of them. The sample carries about 90,000 clones, roughly nine tenths recorded once. The sequenced sample was CD4+ or CD8+ T cells sorted from blood, obtained in a trial of the OX40 agonist ivuxolimab. These receptors were taken from an adult with an advanced solid tumor such as melanoma, head and neck, liver or kidney cancer.

This clone was picked up a small number of times. J is TRBJ2-2 and V is TRBV7-9; 10 bases map to TRBD2. Germline CDR1 reads SEHNR; CDR2 reads FQNEAQ (reference sequence). There are 16 residues in the CDR3. V lost 6 bases, J lost 7 bases, and 11 bases stayed unmatched. The CDR3 DNA reads as TGTGCCAGCAGGCTAGCGGGAGCCTCCCGGGGCGGGGAGCTGTTTTTT. The encoded protein is CASRLAGASRGGELFF. Full variable domain (missing parts from reference TRBV7-9 and TRBJ2-2): DTGVSQNPRHKITKRGQNVTFRCDPISEHNRLYWYRQTLGQGPEFLTYFQNEAQLEKSRLLSDRFSAERPKGSFSTLEIQRTEQGDSAMYLCASRLAGASRGGELFFGEGSRLTVL.

The chain couples TRBV7-9 to TRBJ2-7; a possible D gene is TRBD1 (6 bases). This CDR3 is built from 13 residues. Germline assignment: CDR1 SEHNR and CDR2 FQNEAQ (reference sequence). The V end was cut by 5 bases, the J end by 5 bases, with 13 bases between. The chain's CDR3 is CASSPQGRHEQYF. The DNA of the CDR3 is TGTGCCAGCAGCCCACAGGGTCGGCACGAGCAGTACTTC.

This sequence joins TRBV9 and TRBJ1-3; tentative D call: TRBD1 (5 bases). Germline V gene data show CDR1 as SGDLS and CDR2 as YYNGEE. CDR3 length: 17 residues. V was trimmed by 3 bases and J by 5 bases, leaving 21 bases between them. The chain's CDR3 is CASSAHPTTVARNTIYF. As DNA, the CDR3 is TGTGCCAGCAGCGCGCACCCCACGACAGTCGCGAGAAACACCATATATTTT.

The chain recombines TRBV5-1 with TRBJ2-1, with TRBD2 as a possible D gene (5 bases). In germline, CDR1 is SGHRS, CDR2 YFSETQ. There are 15 residues in the CDR3. Trimming removed 4 bases from V and 7 bases from J, with 18 bases in between. In nucleotides, the CDR3 is TGCGCCAGCAGCCCGGGGAGTGGTTCGACGAATGAGCAGTTCTTC. Encoded protein: CASSPGSGSTNEQFF.

This clone was seen a few times. The genes are TRBV2 and TRBJ1-2, with D unresolved. Between the trimmed V and J ends, which lost 2 bases and 2 bases, there was a span of 6 bases. This CDR3 is 13 amino acids long. Germline loops: CDR1 SNHLY, CDR2 FYNNEI. For the CDR3, the DNA is TGTGCCAGCAGTGAAAAGGAGAACTATGGCTACACCTTC. It translates to CASSEKENYGYTF. Looking up the rest from reference TRBV2 and TRBJ1-2 gives the full variable domain: EPEVTQTPSHQVTQMGQEVILRCVPISNHLYFYWYRQILGQKVEFLVSFYNNEISEKSEIFDDQFSVERPDGSNFTLKIRSTKLEDSAMYFCASSEKENYGYTFGSGTRLTVV.

The chain joins TRBV9 to TRBJ2-7; 11 bases agree with TRBD2. In germline, CDR1 is SGDLS, CDR2 YYNGEE. The V segment lost 3 bases and the J segment 4 bases; nucleotides outside the gene matches: 9. The CDR3 sequence is 16 residues long. The CDR3 spells CASSAAGLAGAYEQYF. The CDR3 DNA sequence: TGTGCCAGCAGCGCGGCCGGACTAGCGGGTGCTTACGAGCAGTACTTC.

The chain has TRBV4-3 and TRBJ2-3, with D perhaps matching TRBD1 or TRBD2 (5 bases each). Trimming stripped 4 bases from V and 2 bases from J, with 22 bases between. Germline V gives CDR1 LGHNA, CDR2 YSLEER. This CDR3 is 18 amino acids long. This chain's CDR3 is CASSLGTGVGPHTDTQYF. CDR3 DNA: TGCGCCAGCAGCCTCGGGACCGGGGTGGGGCCCCACACAGATACGCAGTATTTT.

The CDR3 DNA reads as TGTGCCAGCAGTTTATACGGGACTAGCGTATACAATGAGCAGTTCTTC. The encoded protein is CASSLYGTSVYNEQFF. The gene calls are TRBV28 and TRBJ2-1; 10 bases match TRBD2. Unmatched junction bases numbered 4, after V lost 1 base and J lost 4 bases. The CDR3 has 16 amino acids. Germline CDR1 MDHEN, CDR2 SYDVKM.

V gene TRBV7-2 combines with J gene TRBJ2-1, with TRBD2 matching 8 bases. The V gene's germline CDR1 is SGHTA and CDR2 FQGNSA. V was clipped by 5 bases and J by 7 bases; unmatched bases: 4. The CDR3 sequence is 13 residues long. DNA for the CDR3: TGTGCCAGCAGCCGGACTAGCTCTAATGAGCAGTTCTTC. As protein: CASSRTSSNEQFF.

This chain links TRBV9 with TRBJ1-6; 8 nucleotides line up with TRBD1. CDR3 length: 15 residues. With V trimmed by 4 bases and J by 8 bases, 8 bases remained unmatched. Germline CDR1 SGDLS, CDR2 YYNGEE. The CDR3, as DNA: TGTGCCAGCAGCCCCCAGGGACAGGAGTATTCACCCCTCCACTTT. Translating it yields CASSPQGQEYSPLHF.

V and J are TRBV5-8 and TRBJ2-4; tentatively, D is TRBD2 (6 bases). The germline V gene encodes CDR1 SGHTS and CDR2 YDEGEE. V was trimmed by 4 bases and J by 9 bases, leaving 20 bases between them. This CDR3 contains 15 residues. The CDR3 DNA sequence: TGTGCCAGCAGCCCGGGCCCGGGGGAGAGGGGCATTCAGTACTTC. It translates to CASSPGPGERGIQYF.

The CDR3 bases are TGCGCCAGCAGCTTCAATGGGGCCGGGGAGCTGTTTTTT. Translating gives CASSFNGAGELFF. V gene TRBV5-1 combines with J gene TRBJ2-2; D remains unclear. The germline CDR1 and CDR2 sequences are SGHRS and YFSETQ. V was cut by 2 bases and J by 6 bases, with 8 bases left in between. The CDR3 runs 13 residues. Drawing the rest from reference TRBV5-1 and TRBJ2-2, the complete variable domain is KAGVTQTPRYLIKTRGQQVTLSCSPISGHRSVSWYQQTPGQGLQFLFEYFSETQRNKGNFPGRFSGRQFSNSRSEMNVSTLELGDSALYLCASSFNGAGELFFGEGSRLTVL.